Listed below are T cell receptor beta chains from one sample, sequenced in a study of blood T cell repertoires in COVID-19. Clones were sequenced by immunoSEQ multiplex PCR, and TCRdb holds only the in-frame ones, with some missing. The table includes nearly 300,000 clones, roughly 80% detected once. Sequencing input: peripheral blood. These TCRs come from a human donor with COVID-19, enrolled during active disease. The donor label of this sample is uncertain. Each CDR3 is given with its conserved first and last residue. The D gene is left open where the match is weak. Part of the rows lack a size; the others show once, few, many or a class for expanded clones.

J gene	V gene	clone size	D gene	CDR3 protein	CDR3 DNA
TRBJ2-2	TRBV11-3	.	TRBD1	CASSSGQGEDGELFF	TGTGCCAGCAGCTCTGGACAGGGAGAGGACGGGGAGCTGTTTTTT
TRBJ2-3	TRBV27	.	.	CASSFRNTQYF	TGTGCCAGCAGTTTCAGGAATACGCAGTATTTT
TRBJ2-2	TRBV5-1	.	TRBD2	CASSLSGRTDTGELFF	TGCGCCAGCAGTTTAAGCGGGAGGACGGACACCGGGGAGCTGTTTTTT
TRBJ2-4	TRBV28	.	.	CASSLVGSVAKNIQYF	TGTGCCAGCAGTTTAGTCGGGAGTGTAGCCAAAAACATTCAGTACTTC
TRBJ1-5	TRBV27	.	.	CASSPSDRGNQPQHF	TGTGCCAGCAGTCCCTCGGACAGAGGCAATCAGCCCCAGCATTTT
TRBJ2-3	TRBV4-2	.	.	CASSQDGEVTDTQYF	TGTGCCAGCAGCCAAGATGGGGAGGTTACAGATACGCAGTATTTT
TRBJ1-5	TRBV2	once	.	CASRGQRGQPQHF	TGTGCCAGCAGAGGGCAGCGGGGCCAGCCCCAGCATTTT
TRBJ2-3	TRBV7-3	.	TRBD1	CASSLTPTGANTQYF	TGTGCCAGCAGCTTAACGCCCACAGGGGCGAATACGCAGTATTTT
TRBJ1-2	TRBV5-4	.	.	CASSPKLGGNYGYTF	TGTGCCAGCAGCCCTAAGTTGGGGGGGAACTATGGCTACACCTTC
TRBJ2-2	TRBV28	few	TRBD1	CASRWDRGVSGELFF	TGTGCCAGCAGATGGGACAGGGGGGTCTCCGGGGAGCTGTTTTTT
TRBJ2-1	TRBV15	.	.	CATSRDLHHSIRQFF	TGTGCCACCAGCAGAGATCTCCACCACTCGATACGGCAGTTCTTC
TRBJ1-2	TRBV11-2	.	.	CASSPRGEGTYTF	TGTGCCAGCAGCCCCCGGGGGGAGGGTACCTACACCTTC
TRBJ2-5	TRBV28	once	TRBD2	CASSFRVTSGSHNRQETQYF	TGTGCCAGCAGTTTCCGGGTGACTAGCGGGAGCCATAACCGGCAAGAGACCCAGTACTTC
TRBJ2-7	TRBV25-1	.	.	CASSEEGPGLLRDEQYF	TGTGCCAGCAGTGAAGAGGGGCCGGGACTCCTTCGAGACGAGCAGTACTTC
TRBJ2-7	TRBV11-2	.	TRBD1	CASRRTGLSDEQYF	TGTGCCAGCCGACGGACAGGGTTATCTGACGAGCAGTACTTC
TRBJ1-1	TRBV5-1	.	TRBD1	CASSLILGQGGTDTEAFF	TGCGCCAGCAGCCTGATTCTTGGACAGGGTGGTACGGACACTGAAGCTTTCTTT
TRBJ2-7	TRBV7-9	once	TRBD1	CASSAFGGQGDEQYF	TGTGCCAGCAGCGCATTTGGGGGACAGGGGGACGAGCAGTACTTC
TRBJ1-1	TRBV6-4	few	.	CASSVDRDTEAFF	TGTGCCAGCAGTGTCGACAGAGACACTGAAGCTTTCTTT
TRBJ2-5	TRBV20-1	.	.	CSARSVTQYF	TGCAGTGCTCGCTCGGTGACCCAGTACTTC
TRBJ1-2	TRBV27	.	TRBD1	CASRVDRDYGYTF	TGTGCCAGCAGGGTGGACAGGGACTATGGCTACACCTTC
TRBJ1-4	TRBV27	.	TRBD1	CASSKPPGQVGEKLFF	TGTGCCAGCAGTAAACCCCCGGGACAGGTCGGTGAAAAACTGTTTTTT
TRBJ1-2	TRBV30	.	.	CAWFGQRYGYTF	TGTGCCTGGTTTGGACAGAGATATGGCTACACCTTC
TRBJ2-1	TRBV15	.	TRBD1	CATSRDFGTGVNNEQFF	TGTGCCACCAGCAGAGATTTCGGGACAGGTGTGAACAATGAGCAGTTCTTC
TRBJ2-5	TRBV14	.	.	CASSQESGPWQETQYF	TGTGCCAGCAGCCAAGAATCAGGGCCCTGGCAAGAGACCCAGTACTTC
TRBJ1-3	TRBV9	.	TRBD1	CASSVLGTGDGNTIYF	TGTGCCAGCAGCGTGCTCGGGACAGGGGATGGAAACACCATATATTTT
TRBJ2-1	TRBV7-2	.	.	CASSLVGLADEQFF	TGTGCCAGCAGCTTAGTGGGCCTAGCAGATGAGCAGTTCTTC
TRBJ1-1	TRBV4-3	.	.	CASKTGLNTEAFF	TGCGCCAGCAAAACAGGGCTGAACACTGAAGCTTTCTTT
TRBJ2-1	TRBV5-5	few	.	CASSLDASSYNEQFF	TGTGCCAGCAGCTTGGACGCGAGCTCCTACAATGAGCAGTTCTTC
TRBJ1-1	TRBV18	.	.	CASSSLDTEAFF	TGTGCCAGCTCAAGCTTGGACACTGAAGCTTTCTTT
TRBJ2-7	TRBV11-1	.	TRBD1	CASSSRTGLYEQYF	TGTGCCAGCAGCTCCAGGACAGGGCTCTACGAGCAGTACTTC
TRBJ1-5	TRBV19	.	.	CASSIGGDPNQPQHF	TGTGCCAGTAGTATTGGAGGGGATCCCAATCAGCCCCAGCATTTT